This T cell receptor (beta chain) was captured by sequencing in a study of cytomegalovirus exposure and HLA in healthy donors. PCR used 60 Vbeta primers and 13 Jbeta primers. Clones were sequenced by immunoSEQ multiplex PCR, and TCRdb holds only the in-frame ones, with some missing. The sample has under 200,000 clones, roughly two thirds seen once; the top ten hold about 5.4%. The CDR3 extends over 19 amino acids. Unmatched junction bases numbered 15, after V lost 4 bases and J lost 5 bases. Looked up from germline, CDR1 is MNHNS and CDR2 is SASEGT. As concerns this clone: Its antigen is not known.

The study's findings and limits: TCR sequences were mostly rare, though some public TCRs occurred in many donors. In vitro checks showed that a few CMV-associated chains really do target CMV antigens. In a later analysis, common viral pathogens appeared linked to several of the most significant clusters. Because they were indistinguishable, some V segments, including TRBV6-2 and TRBV6-3, were excluded.

This TCR derives from a woman between 18 and 29 years old in good health and CMV-seropositive. The chain has TRBV6-1 and TRBJ2-3, with 13 nucleotides matching TRBD2. The sequencing input was PBMCs. CDR3 sequence (DNA): TGTGCCAGCAGTGGGCCCTCCGGCACTAGCGGGGGGGCCGAAGATACGCAGTATTTT. Translated: CASSGPSGTSGGAEDTQYF.